The 9 T cell receptor beta chains presented below share a single source sample, sequenced in a study of T cell repertoires in cytomegalovirus infection. The antigens for these receptors are not known. MiXCR, run by TCRdb on the reads, gives a single entry per CDR3 protein. Found here are under 450,000 distinct CDR3 sequences, roughly 34% of them singletons; the top ten hold roughly 13%. Sequenced material: cultured PBMCs, taken from culture after CMV antigen stimulation. These TCRs come from a human donor in good health (CMV status not recorded). Some clones in this sample may be carry-over from other donors' samples.

The chain combines TRBV7-2 with TRBJ1-4; TRBD1 is a possible D gene (5 bases). The CDR3 extends over 14 amino acids. The V end was cut by 1 base, the J end by 6 bases, with 9 bases between. Germline CDR1 SGHTA, CDR2 FQGNSA. Here the CDR3 DNA reads TGTGCCAGCAGCTTAGGGGGGTGGGATGAAAAACTGTTTTTT. It yields the protein CASSLGGWDEKLFF. Full variable domain (rest looked up from reference TRBV7-2 and TRBJ1-4): GAGVSQSPSNKVTEKGKDVELRCDPISGHTALYWYRQSLGQGLEFLIYFQGNSAPDKSGLPSDRFSAERTGGSVSTLTIQRTQQEDSAVYLCASSLGGWDEKLFFGSGTQLSVL.

This clonotype was seen a handful of times. The chain uses TRBV25-1 and TRBJ2-1; D gene uncertain. There are 15 residues in the CDR3. CDR1 and CDR2 (germline): MGHDK, SYGVNS. Trimming cost V 3 bases and J 6 bases, with 15 bases left between them. CDR3 amino acids: CASSDIGEQPNEQFF. Written as DNA, the CDR3 is TGTGCCAGCAGTGACATTGGGGAACAGCCCAATGAGCAGTTCTTC.

The J gene is TRBJ2-6, the V gene TRBV24-1, with a possible D match to TRBD1 (6 bases). V was pared by 6 bases and J by 0 bases, with 14 bases between. The CDR3 spans 17 residues. Per the germline V gene, CDR1 is KGHDR and CDR2 is SFDVKD. The CDR3 protein is CATSKGHPNSGANVLTF. The CDR3 coding sequence is TGTGCCACCAGTAAGGGACACCCAAACTCTGGGGCCAACGTCCTGACTTTC.

This clonotype came up a few times. The J gene is TRBJ2-3, the V gene TRBV7-3; 8 bases map to TRBD1. This CDR3 comprises 15 residues. Germline lookup yields CDR1 SGHTA and CDR2 FQGTGA. V was pared by 5 bases and J by 3 bases, with 7 bases of the junction left unmatched. The CDR3 sequence is CASSLRGQVTDTQYF. The DNA of the CDR3 is TGTGCCAGCAGCCTCAGGGGGCAAGTGACAGATACGCAGTATTTT.

This clonotype was seen more than once but under ten times. Written as DNA, the CDR3 is TGTGCCAGTCTGACAGGGAAGGGTGGCTACACCTTC. It is translated as CASLTGKGGYTF. The chain joins TRBV19 to TRBJ1-2; 7 nucleotides align to TRBD1. Looked up from germline, CDR1 is LNHDA and CDR2 is SQIVND (reference sequence). The CDR3 covers 12 residues. The V gene end was trimmed by 8 bases and the J gene end by 7 bases; junction bases not matched to a gene: 7.

This rearrangement joins TRBV11-2 to TRBJ1-6, with D perhaps TRBD1 (5 bases). The V gene's germline CDR1 is SGHAT and CDR2 FQNNGV. CDR3 length: 15 amino acids. Trimming pared 6 bases from V and 7 bases from J, leaving 16 bases between. The CDR3 DNA follows: TGTGCCAGCAGGGCCCCGGGACGGCCGAATTCACCCCTCCACTTT. It yields the protein CASRAPGRPNSPLHF. Using reference TRBV11-2 and TRBJ1-6 for the parts outside the CDR3, the full variable domain is EAGVAQSPRYKIIEKRQSVAFWCNPISGHATLYWYQQILGQGPKLLIQFQNNGVVDDSQLPKDRFSAERLKGVDSTLKIQPAKLEDSAVYLCASRAPGRPNSPLHFGNGTRLTVT.

V is TRBV5-1 and J is TRBJ2-3; TRBD2 is a possible D gene (6 bases). Trimming took 4 bases from V and 6 from J, leaving 18 bases between them. Germline V gene data show CDR1 as SGHRS and CDR2 as YFSETQ. This CDR3 comprises 15 residues. In DNA, the CDR3 is TGCGCCAGCAGCCAGGCGGGATTCATACAGGATACGCAGTATTTT. Its translation is CASSQAGFIQDTQYF.

The gene calls are TRBV6-5 and TRBJ2-3; 10 nucleotides align to TRBD2. Germline assignment: CDR1 MNHEY and CDR2 SVGAGI. V was clipped by 8 bases and J by 3 bases; unmatched bases: 14. The CDR3 has 17 residues. The CDR3 sequence: CASWGGLAGAVTDTQYF. The DNA for the CDR3 is TGTGCCAGCTGGGGAGGGCTAGCGGGAGCGGTGACAGATACGCAGTATTTT.

The rearrangement links TRBV7-2 to TRBJ2-7; D may be TRBD1 (6 bases). This CDR3 region has 14 residues. CDR1 is SGHTA and CDR2 is FQGNSA in the germline V gene. V shed 6 bases and J shed 3 bases, with 15 bases lying between them. CDR3 coding DNA: TGTGCCAGCAGTCCGAAACAGGGAAACTACGAGCAGTACTTC. Protein product: CASSPKQGNYEQYF.